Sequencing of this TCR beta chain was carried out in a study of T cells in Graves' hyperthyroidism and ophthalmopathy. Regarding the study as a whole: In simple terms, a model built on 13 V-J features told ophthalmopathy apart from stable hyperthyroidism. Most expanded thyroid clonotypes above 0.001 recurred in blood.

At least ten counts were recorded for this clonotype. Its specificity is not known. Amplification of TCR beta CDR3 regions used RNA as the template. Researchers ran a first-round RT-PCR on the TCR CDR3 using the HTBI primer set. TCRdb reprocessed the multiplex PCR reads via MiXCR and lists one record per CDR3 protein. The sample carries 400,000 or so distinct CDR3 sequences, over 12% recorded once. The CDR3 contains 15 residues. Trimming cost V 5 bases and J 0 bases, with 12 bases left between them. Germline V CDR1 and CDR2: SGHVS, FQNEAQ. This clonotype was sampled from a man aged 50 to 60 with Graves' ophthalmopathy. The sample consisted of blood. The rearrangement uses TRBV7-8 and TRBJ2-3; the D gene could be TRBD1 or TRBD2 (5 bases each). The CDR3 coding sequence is TGTGCCAGCAGCCCCCCCGGGGCTAGCACAGATACGCAGTATTTT. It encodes CASSPPGASTDTQYF.